Listed below are T cell receptor beta chains from one sample, sequenced in a study of T cell repertoires in cytomegalovirus infection. TCRdb passed the reads through MiXCR, listing each CDR3 protein once. The sample carries about 150,000 distinct CDR3 sequences, about 20% recorded once. What was sequenced was PBMCs. These receptors were obtained from a human donor in good health (CMV status not recorded). Some clones in this sample may be carry-over from other donors' samples. Both conserved end residues are part of each CDR3. The D gene is left open where the match is weak. Clone size is not always given. Where it is, it says once, few, many or a class for expanded clones.

d_call j_call clone_size v_call cdr3_nt cdr3_aa
- TRBJ1-6 few TRBV7-8 TGTGCCAGCAGCTTCCGACGTGGGAGCGATACCTATAATTCACCCCTCCACTTT CASSFRRGSDTYNSPLHF
- TRBJ2-5 few TRBV28 TGTGCCAGCAGCCAAGACAGTCGGAGGGTCCAAGAGACCCAGTACTTC CASSQDSRRVQETQYF
- TRBJ1-2 - TRBV7-9 TGTGCCAGCAGCCCTGGCATCGATGGCTACACCTTC CASSPGIDGYTF
TRBD2 TRBJ2-3 many TRBV7-2 TGTGCCAGCAGCTTAGATATGGGCGGGGGGTCCACAGATACGCAGTATTTT CASSLDMGGGSTDTQYF
- TRBJ1-1 many TRBV11-2 TGTGCCAGCGGACGCCCGCGGTTGACTGAAGCTTTCTTT CASGRPRLTEAFF
- TRBJ1-3 many TRBV7-2 TGTGCCAGCAGCTCAGCGAACTCTGGAAACACCATATATTTT CASSSANSGNTIYF
TRBD2 TRBJ2-2 - TRBV4-1 TGCGCCAGCAGCCCAGCGGGGGCCCTCACCGGGGAGCTGTTTTTT CASSPAGALTGELFF
TRBD2 TRBJ2-7 many TRBV7-8 TGTGCCAGCAGCTCCAGGTCTAGCGGGAGAAGGTACGAGCAGTACTTC CASSSRSSGRRYEQYF
TRBD1 TRBJ1-6 - TRBV7-9 TGTGCCAGCAGCTTAGCAGGGGGCAGTTCACCCCTCCACTTT CASSLAGGSSPLHF
TRBD1 TRBJ2-7 - TRBV7-3 TGTGCCAGCAGCACGGGACAGGGGGCTGTCGAGCAGTACTTC CASSTGQGAVEQYF
- TRBJ2-3 many TRBV12-3/TRBV12-4 TGTGCCAGCAGCCCGGAGGGTTCTAGCACAGATACGCAGTATTTT CASSPEGSSTDTQYF
TRBD2 TRBJ2-5 many TRBV12-3/TRBV12-4 TGTGCCAGCAGTTTCGACGGGGGGGCCCTAGGGACCCAGTACTTC CASSFDGGALGTQYF
- TRBJ1-2 - TRBV7-4 TGTGCCAGCAGCCCCGGGGAGGGTACCTATGGCTACACCTTC CASSPGEGTYGYTF
TRBD1 TRBJ2-5 few TRBV25-1 TGTGCCAGCAGTGAAGGCCGTAAGGGCAGGGGGCACCAGGAGACCCAGTACTTC CASSEGRKGRGHQETQYF
TRBD2 TRBJ2-3 many TRBV7-2 TGTGCCAGCAGCTTATCTAGCGGAGTCACAGATACGCAGTATTTT CASSLSSGVTDTQYF
- TRBJ2-1 - TRBV6-6 TGTGCCAGCAGGCCTGGACACTACAATGAGCAGTTCTTC CASRPGHYNEQFF
TRBD1 TRBJ1-5 - TRBV29-1 TGCAGCGTCCAACTTACAGGGGGTCGCAATCAGCCCCAGCATTTT CSVQLTGGRNQPQHF
TRBD1 TRBJ1-5 many TRBV5-1 TGCGCCAGCAGCGCAACGGGACAGGGGGCCCAGCCCCAGCATTTT CASSATGQGAQPQHF
- TRBJ1-1 once TRBV28 TGTGCCAGCAGTTTCCGTTTCACCTCTGAAGCTTTCTTT CASSFRFTSEAFF
- TRBJ2-3 many TRBV20-1 TGCAGTGCACACCAGGTGGATACGCAGTATTTT CSAHQVDTQYF
- TRBJ1-5 many TRBV28 TGTGCCAGCAGAAAAGAGCCTAGCAATCAGCCCCAGCATTTT CASRKEPSNQPQHF
- TRBJ2-3 - TRBV12-3/TRBV12-4 TGTGCCAGCAGTCCGACTGGTTTGGGCACAGATACGCAGTATTTT CASSPTGLGTDTQYF
- TRBJ1-6 many TRBV7-2 TGTGCCAGCAGCATCGGACTGGAAAGGCTCAGCTCCTATAATTCACCCCTCCACTTT CASSIGLERLSSYNSPLHF
- TRBJ2-1 few TRBV7-2 TGTGCCAGCAGCTTAGGGGCAGGGCACAATGAGCAGTTCTTC CASSLGAGHNEQFF
- TRBJ2-3 - TRBV10-3 TGTGCCATCAGTGAGCCAGCGAGCACAGATACGCAGTATTTT CAISEPASTDTQYF
TRBD2 TRBJ2-2 - TRBV23-1 TGCGCCAGCAGTCAATTAAGGGTGGGGCGACTAGCGACACCAAAGAGGGAGCTGTTTTTT CASSQLRVGRLATPKRELFF
TRBD1 TRBJ1-2 many TRBV7-2 TGTGCCAGCAGCTTAGAGGACAGGGCTAATCGGGGTGGCTACACCTTC CASSLEDRANRGGYTF
TRBD2 TRBJ2-3 few TRBV28 TGTGCCAGCAGTTACCGAAGACTAGCGGGGGGGAGGGGTACGCAGTATTTT CASSYRRLAGGRGTQYF
- TRBJ1-1 few TRBV20-1 TGCAGTGCGCGACAGGAGGTGGCCTTACTGAACACTGAAGCTTTCTTT CSARQEVALLNTEAFF
- TRBJ2-1 - TRBV27 TGTGCCAGCCTCCCCACGGTCCTGGAGGGGGCATACAATGAGCAGTTCTTC CASLPTVLEGAYNEQFF
- TRBJ1-3 many TRBV7-2 TGTGCCAGCAGCTTAGCTGGGGGCTCTGGAAACACCATATATTTT CASSLAGGSGNTIYF
TRBD1 TRBJ1-4 few TRBV25-1 TGTGCCAGCACCGACCCTGGGACAGCAACTAATGAAAAACTGTTTTTT CASTDPGTATNEKLFF
- TRBJ1-4 - TRBV4-1 TGCGCCAGCAGCCAAGCAGGGATGCGGAGTGAAAAACTGTTTTTT CASSQAGMRSEKLFF
TRBD1 TRBJ1-1 - TRBV5-1 TGCGCCAGCAGCGTTCTACAGGGGGCGACTGAAGCTTTCTTT CASSVLQGATEAFF
TRBD2 TRBJ2-3 - TRBV28 TGTGCCAGCATTCCGGGACTAGCGGGAGATACGCAGTATTTT CASIPGLAGDTQYF
TRBD2 TRBJ2-1 few TRBV5-1 TGCGCCAGCAGCTCCGGGGGGGGGAACAATGAGCAGTTCTTC CASSSGGGNNEQFF
- TRBJ2-3 once TRBV7-3 TGTGCCAGCAGCTCGCTCCCGGTGAGAGGGCCCAGCACAGATACGCAGTATTTT CASSSLPVRGPSTDTQYF
- TRBJ1-1 - TRBV7-9 TGTGCCAGCAGCATTCTGAGGGGTATGAACACTGAAGCTTTCTTT CASSILRGMNTEAFF
- TRBJ2-5 many TRBV12-3/TRBV12-4 TGTGCCAGCAGGTACGGGACGACTGAGGAGACCCAGTACTTC CASRYGTTEETQYF
- TRBJ2-7 - TRBV28 TGTGCCAGCACAAGGGTGAACTCCTACGAGCAGTACTTC CASTRVNSYEQYF
- TRBJ1-2 - TRBV7-2 TGTGCCAGCAGCAATAAAGGGGAGGGCTATGGCTACACCTTC CASSNKGEGYGYTF
TRBD2 TRBJ2-1 - TRBV12-3/TRBV12-4 TGTGCCAGCCGGGGTTTGGCGGGAGGCCCATACAATGAGCAGTTCTTC CASRGLAGGPYNEQFF
- TRBJ2-5 many TRBV12-3/TRBV12-4 TGTGCCAGCGGGCACGGGAGATTGGAGACCCAGTACTTC CASGHGRLETQYF
- TRBJ2-1 many TRBV11-3 TGTGCCAGCAGCTTAACCTCGCAGATGCGCAATGAGCAGTTCTTC CASSLTSQMRNEQFF
- TRBJ2-3 - TRBV2 TGTGCCAGCAGTGAAACCCCAGGGGGAGGGACAGATACGCAGTATTTT CASSETPGGGTDTQYF
TRBD1 TRBJ2-7 - TRBV30 TGTGCCTGGAGTGGGACAGGGTCGCCCTACGAGCAGTACTTC CAWSGTGSPYEQYF
- TRBJ2-6 - TRBV6-2/TRBV6-3 TGTGCCAGCAGTTCACCGGGACGTCCTGGGGCCAACGTCCTGACTTTC CASSSPGRPGANVLTF
- TRBJ2-7 - TRBV11-1 TGTGCCAGCAGCTCCCGGACAGCTTACTACGATCAGTACTTC CASSSRTAYYDQYF
- TRBJ2-1 few TRBV28 TGTGCCAGCAAGGAGCGGCAGACCTACAATGAGCAGTTCTTC CASKERQTYNEQFF
- TRBJ2-3 few TRBV12-3/TRBV12-4 TGTGCCAGCAGTACAGGCCACACAGATACGCAGTATTTT CASSTGHTDTQYF
TRBD1 TRBJ2-3 few TRBV5-1 TGCGCCAGCAGCCTTAGACAGGGCCGGACAGATACGCAGTATTTT CASSLRQGRTDTQYF
TRBD1 TRBJ2-2 few TRBV12-3/TRBV12-4 TGTGCCAGCAGCCCTAGGGACAGCTTCACCGGGGAGCTGTTTTTT CASSPRDSFTGELFF
- TRBJ2-3 - TRBV28 TGTGCCAGCAGCCCTACCATAAAACGACTAGAGGGTAGCACAGATACGCAGTATTTT CASSPTIKRLEGSTDTQYF
- TRBJ2-2 many TRBV12-3/TRBV12-4 TGTGCCAGCAGTTTAATTGGGGCTAGCGGGGAGCTGTTTTTT CASSLIGASGELFF
TRBD1 TRBJ2-7 few TRBV7-9 TGTGCCAGCAGCCCCAGACAGGGGGCCTTCTCCTACGAGCAGTACTTC CASSPRQGAFSYEQYF
- TRBJ1-5 - TRBV7-8 TGTGCCAGCAGCTTATACAGGGACAATCAGCCCCAGCATTTT CASSLYRDNQPQHF
- TRBJ2-3 - TRBV6-1 TGTGCCAGCACCAAGGAGGGCCGGGCAGATACGCAGTATTTT CASTKEGRADTQYF
TRBD1 TRBJ2-7 - TRBV20-1 TGCAGTGCTTCCGGACCCGGGACAGGTGACTACGAGCAGTACTTC CSASGPGTGDYEQYF